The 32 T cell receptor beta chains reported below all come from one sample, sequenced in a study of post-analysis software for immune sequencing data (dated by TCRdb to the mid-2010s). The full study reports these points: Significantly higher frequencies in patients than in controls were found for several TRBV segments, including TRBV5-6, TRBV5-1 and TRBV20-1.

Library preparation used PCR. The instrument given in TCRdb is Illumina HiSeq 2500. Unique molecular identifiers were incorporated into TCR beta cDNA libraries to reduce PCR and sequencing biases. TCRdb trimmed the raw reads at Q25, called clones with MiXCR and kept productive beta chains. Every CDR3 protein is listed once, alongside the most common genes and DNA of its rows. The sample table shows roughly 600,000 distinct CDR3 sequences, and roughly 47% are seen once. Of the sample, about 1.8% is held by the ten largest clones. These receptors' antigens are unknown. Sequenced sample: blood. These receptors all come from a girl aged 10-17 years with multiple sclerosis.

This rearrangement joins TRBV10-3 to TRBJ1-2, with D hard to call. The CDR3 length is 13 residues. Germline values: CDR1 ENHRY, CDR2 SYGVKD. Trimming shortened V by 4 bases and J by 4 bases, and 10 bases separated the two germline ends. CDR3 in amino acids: CAISGGQTYGYTF. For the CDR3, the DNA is TGTGCCATCAGTGGAGGGCAGACCTATGGCTACACCTTC.

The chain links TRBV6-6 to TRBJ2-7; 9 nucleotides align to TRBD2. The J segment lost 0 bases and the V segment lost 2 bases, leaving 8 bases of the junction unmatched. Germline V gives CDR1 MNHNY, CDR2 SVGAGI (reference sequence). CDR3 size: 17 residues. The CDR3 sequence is CASSYGASGAFSYEQYF. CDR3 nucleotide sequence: TGTGCCAGCAGTTACGGGGCTAGCGGGGCCTTCTCCTACGAGCAGTACTTC.

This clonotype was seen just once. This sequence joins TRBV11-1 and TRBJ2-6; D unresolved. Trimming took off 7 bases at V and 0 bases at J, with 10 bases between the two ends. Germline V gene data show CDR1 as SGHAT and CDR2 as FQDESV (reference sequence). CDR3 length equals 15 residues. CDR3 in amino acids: CASTPVGSGANVLTF. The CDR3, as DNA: TGTGCCAGCACGCCGGTAGGCTCTGGGGCCAACGTCCTGACTTTC. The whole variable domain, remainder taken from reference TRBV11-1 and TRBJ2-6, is EAEVAQSPRYKITEKSQAVAFWCDPISGHATLYWYRQILGQGPELLVQFQDESVVDDSQLPKDRFSAERLKGVDSTLKIQPAELGDSAMYLCASTPVGSGANVLTFGAGSRLTVL.

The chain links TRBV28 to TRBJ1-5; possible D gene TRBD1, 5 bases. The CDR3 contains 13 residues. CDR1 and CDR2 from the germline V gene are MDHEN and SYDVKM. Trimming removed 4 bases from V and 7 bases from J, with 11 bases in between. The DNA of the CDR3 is TGTGCCAGCAGTTCCAGGGAGCGGCAGCCCCAGCATTTT. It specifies CASSSRERQPQHF.

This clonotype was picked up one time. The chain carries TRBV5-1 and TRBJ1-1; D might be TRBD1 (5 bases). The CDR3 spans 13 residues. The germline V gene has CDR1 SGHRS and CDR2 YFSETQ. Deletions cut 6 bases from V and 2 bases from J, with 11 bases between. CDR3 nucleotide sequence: TGCGCCAGCAATACAGGAGAAAACACTGAAGCTTTCTTT. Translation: CASNTGENTEAFF. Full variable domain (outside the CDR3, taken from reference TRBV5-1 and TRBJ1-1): KAGVTQTPRYLIKTRGQQVTLSCSPISGHRSVSWYQQTPGQGLQFLFEYFSETQRNKGNFPGRFSGRQFSNSRSEMNVSTLELGDSALYLCASNTGENTEAFFGQGTRLTVV.

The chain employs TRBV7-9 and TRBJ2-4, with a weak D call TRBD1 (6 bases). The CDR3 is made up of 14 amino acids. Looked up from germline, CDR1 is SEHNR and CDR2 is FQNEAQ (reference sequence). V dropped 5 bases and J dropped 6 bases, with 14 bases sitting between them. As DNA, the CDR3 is TGTGCCAGCAGCCGAACGGACAGAGCAAACATTCAGTACTTC. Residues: CASSRTDRANIQYF. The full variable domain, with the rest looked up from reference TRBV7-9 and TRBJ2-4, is DTGVSQNPRHKITKRGQNVTFRCDPISEHNRLYWYRQTLGQGPEFLTYFQNEAQLEKSRLLSDRFSAERPKGSFSTLEIQRTEQGDSAMYLCASSRTDRANIQYFGAGTRLSVL.

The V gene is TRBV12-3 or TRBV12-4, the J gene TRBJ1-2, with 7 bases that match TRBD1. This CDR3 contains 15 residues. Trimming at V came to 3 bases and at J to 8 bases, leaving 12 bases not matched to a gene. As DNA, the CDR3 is TGTGCCAGCAGTTTCGCCGGGACAGCCGTATCCGGCTACACCTTC. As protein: CASSFAGTAVSGYTF.

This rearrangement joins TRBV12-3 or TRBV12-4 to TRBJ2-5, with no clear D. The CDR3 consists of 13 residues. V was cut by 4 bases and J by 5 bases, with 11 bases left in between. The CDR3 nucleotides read TGTGCCAGCAGTTCGGCGGTAAGGGAGACCCAGTACTTC. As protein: CASSSAVRETQYF.

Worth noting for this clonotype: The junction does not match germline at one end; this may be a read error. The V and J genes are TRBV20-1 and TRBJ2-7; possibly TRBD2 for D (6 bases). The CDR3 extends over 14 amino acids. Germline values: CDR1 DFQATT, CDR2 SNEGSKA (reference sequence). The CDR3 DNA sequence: TGCAGTGTTAGAACTCAGCCTGGAGGGAGCGAGCAGTACTTC. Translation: CSVRTQPGGSEQYF.

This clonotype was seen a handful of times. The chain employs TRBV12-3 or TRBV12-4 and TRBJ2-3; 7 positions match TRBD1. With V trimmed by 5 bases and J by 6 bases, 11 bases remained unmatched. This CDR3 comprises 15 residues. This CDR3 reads CASSTLDRSSDTQYF. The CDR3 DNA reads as TGTGCCAGCAGTACCTTGGACAGGTCCAGTGATACGCAGTATTTT.

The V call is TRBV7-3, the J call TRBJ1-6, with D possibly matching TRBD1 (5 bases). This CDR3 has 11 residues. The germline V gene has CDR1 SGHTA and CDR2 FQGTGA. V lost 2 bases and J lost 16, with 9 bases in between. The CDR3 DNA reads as TGTGCCAGCAGCTTATGCCGACAGCTCCACTTT. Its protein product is CASSLCRQLHF.

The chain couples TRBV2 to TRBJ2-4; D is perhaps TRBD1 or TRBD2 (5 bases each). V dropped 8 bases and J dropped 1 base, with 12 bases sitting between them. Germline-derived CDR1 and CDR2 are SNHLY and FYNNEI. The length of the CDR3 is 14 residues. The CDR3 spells CASGEGKAKNIQYF. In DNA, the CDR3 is TGTGCCAGCGGCGAGGGGAAGGCCAAAAACATTCAGTACTTC.

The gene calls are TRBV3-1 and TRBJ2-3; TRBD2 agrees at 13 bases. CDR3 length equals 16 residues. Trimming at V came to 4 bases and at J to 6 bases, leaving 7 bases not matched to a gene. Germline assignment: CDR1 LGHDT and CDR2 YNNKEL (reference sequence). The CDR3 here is CASSPTSGGARDTQYF. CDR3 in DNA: TGTGCCAGCAGCCCAACTAGCGGGGGGGCCAGGGATACGCAGTATTTT.

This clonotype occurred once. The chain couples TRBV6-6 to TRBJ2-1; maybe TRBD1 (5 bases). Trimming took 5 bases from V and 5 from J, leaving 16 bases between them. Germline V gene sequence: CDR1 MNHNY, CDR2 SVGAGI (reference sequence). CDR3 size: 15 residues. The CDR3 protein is CASSTRQSAHNEQFF. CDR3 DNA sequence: TGTGCCAGCAGTACCCGACAGTCGGCCCACAATGAGCAGTTCTTC.

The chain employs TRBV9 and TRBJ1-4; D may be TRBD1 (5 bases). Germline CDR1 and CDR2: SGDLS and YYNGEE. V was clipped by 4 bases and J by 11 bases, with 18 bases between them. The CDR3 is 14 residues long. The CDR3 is CASSPLGQEGKLFF. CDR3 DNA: TGTGCCAGCAGCCCTCTCGGGCAGGAGGGGAAACTGTTTTTT.

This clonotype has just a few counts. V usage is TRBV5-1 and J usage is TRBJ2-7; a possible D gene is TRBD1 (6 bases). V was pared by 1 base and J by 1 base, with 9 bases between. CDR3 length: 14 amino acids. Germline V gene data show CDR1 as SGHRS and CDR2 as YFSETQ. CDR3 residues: CASSLQGTSYEQYF. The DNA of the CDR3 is TGCGCCAGCAGCTTGCAGGGGACGTCCTACGAGCAGTACTTC.

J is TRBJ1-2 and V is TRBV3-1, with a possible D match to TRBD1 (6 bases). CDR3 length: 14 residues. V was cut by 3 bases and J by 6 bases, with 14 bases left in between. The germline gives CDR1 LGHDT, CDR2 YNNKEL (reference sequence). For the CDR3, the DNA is TGTGCCAGCAGCCAGGGACACAGCTCGGATGGCTACACCTTC. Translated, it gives CASSQGHSSDGYTF. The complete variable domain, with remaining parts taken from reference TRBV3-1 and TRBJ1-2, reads DTAVSQTPKYLVTQMGNDKSIKCEQNLGHDTMYWYKQDSKKFLKIMFSYNNKELIINETVPNRFSPKSPDKAHLNLHINSLELGDSAVYFCASSQGHSSDGYTFGSGTRLTVV.

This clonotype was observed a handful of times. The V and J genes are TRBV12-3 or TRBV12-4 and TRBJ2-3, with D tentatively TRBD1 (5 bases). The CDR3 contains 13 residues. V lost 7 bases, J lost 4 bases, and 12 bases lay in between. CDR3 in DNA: TGTGCCAGCACTCTAGGGGCCTCAGATACGCAGTATTTT. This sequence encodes CASTLGASDTQYF.

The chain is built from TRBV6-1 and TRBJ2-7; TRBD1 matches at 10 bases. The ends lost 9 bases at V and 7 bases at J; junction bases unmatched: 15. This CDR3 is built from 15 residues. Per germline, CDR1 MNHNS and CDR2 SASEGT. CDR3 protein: CASTTGGQGMWEQYF. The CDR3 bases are TGTGCCAGTACAACTGGGGGACAGGGGATGTGGGAGCAGTACTTC.

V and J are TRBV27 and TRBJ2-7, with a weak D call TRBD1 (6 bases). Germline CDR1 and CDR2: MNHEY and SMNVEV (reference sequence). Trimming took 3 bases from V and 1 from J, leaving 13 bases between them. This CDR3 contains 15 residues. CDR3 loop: CASSFHRARSYEQYF. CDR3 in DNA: TGTGCCAGCAGTTTTCACAGGGCTCGGTCCTACGAGCAGTACTTC.

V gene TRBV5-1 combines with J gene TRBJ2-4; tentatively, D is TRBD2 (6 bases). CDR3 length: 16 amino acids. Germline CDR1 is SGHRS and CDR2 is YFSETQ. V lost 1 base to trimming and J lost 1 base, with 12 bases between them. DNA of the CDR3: TGCGCCAGCAGCTTGCACCCGGGACTTGCCAAAAACATTCAGTACTTC. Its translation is CASSLHPGLAKNIQYF.

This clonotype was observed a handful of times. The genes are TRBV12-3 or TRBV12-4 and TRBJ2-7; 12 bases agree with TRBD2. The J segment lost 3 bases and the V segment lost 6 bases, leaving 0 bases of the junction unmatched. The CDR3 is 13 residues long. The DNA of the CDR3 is TGTGCCAGCAGACTAGCGGGAGGCTACGAGCAGTACTTC. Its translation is CASRLAGGYEQYF.

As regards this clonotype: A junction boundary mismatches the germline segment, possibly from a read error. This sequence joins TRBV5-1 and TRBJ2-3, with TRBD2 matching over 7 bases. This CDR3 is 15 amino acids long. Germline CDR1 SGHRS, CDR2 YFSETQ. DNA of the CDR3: TGCGCCAGCAGCCCCGGGAGGTCTAGCACAGATACGCGGTATTTT. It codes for CASSPGRSSTDTRYF.

The CDR3 nucleotides read TGTGCCAGCAGTCCCTTCCGGGGTGAGCAGTTCTTC. It translates to CASSPFRGEQFF. The chain combines TRBV27 with TRBJ2-1; D is perhaps TRBD2 (5 bases). CDR1 and CDR2 from the germline V gene are MNHEY and SMNVEV (reference sequence). This CDR3 has 12 amino acids. Trimming pared 5 bases from V and 9 bases from J, leaving 11 bases between.

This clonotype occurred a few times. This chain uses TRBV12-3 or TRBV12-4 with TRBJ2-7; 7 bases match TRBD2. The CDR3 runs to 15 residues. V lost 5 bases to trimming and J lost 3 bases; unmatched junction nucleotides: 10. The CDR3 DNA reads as TGTGCCAGCAGTCCATGGCGGGGGTGGAACTACGAGCAGTACTTC. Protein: CASSPWRGWNYEQYF.

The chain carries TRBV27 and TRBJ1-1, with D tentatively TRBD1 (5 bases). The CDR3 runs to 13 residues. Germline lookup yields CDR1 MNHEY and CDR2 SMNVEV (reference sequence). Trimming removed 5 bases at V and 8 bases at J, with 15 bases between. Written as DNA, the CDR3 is TGTGCCAGCAGTGCTCCCGGGACTTCGGAAGCTTTCTTT. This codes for CASSAPGTSEAFF.

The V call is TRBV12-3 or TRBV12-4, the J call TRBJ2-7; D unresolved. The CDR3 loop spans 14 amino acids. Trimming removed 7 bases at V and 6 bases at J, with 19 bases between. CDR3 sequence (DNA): TGTGCCAGCACCCTCACCGTCCGGGCCGTCGAGCAGTACTTC. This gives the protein CASTLTVRAVEQYF.

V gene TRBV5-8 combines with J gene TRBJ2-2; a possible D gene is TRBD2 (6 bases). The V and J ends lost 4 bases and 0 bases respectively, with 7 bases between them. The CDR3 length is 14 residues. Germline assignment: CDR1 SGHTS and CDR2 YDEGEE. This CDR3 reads CASSRDSNTGELFF. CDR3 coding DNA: TGTGCCAGCAGCCGGGACTCGAACACCGGGGAGCTGTTTTTT.

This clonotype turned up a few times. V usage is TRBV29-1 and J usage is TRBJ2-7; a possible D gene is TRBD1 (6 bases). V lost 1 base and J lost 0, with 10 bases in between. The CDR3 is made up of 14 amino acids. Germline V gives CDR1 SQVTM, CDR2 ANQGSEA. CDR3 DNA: TGCAGCGTTGAAGCGGGACACCCCTCCTACGAGCAGTACTTC. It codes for CSVEAGHPSYEQYF.

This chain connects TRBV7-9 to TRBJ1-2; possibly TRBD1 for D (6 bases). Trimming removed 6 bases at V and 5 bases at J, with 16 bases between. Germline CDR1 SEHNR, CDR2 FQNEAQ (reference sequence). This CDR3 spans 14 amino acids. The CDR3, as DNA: TGTGCCAGCAGTTTACAGGGACCTCGGTATGGCTACACCTTC. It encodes CASSLQGPRYGYTF.

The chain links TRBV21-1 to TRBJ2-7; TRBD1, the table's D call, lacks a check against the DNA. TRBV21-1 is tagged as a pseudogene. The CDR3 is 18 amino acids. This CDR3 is CASSKPDRPITLIYEQYF. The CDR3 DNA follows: TGTGCCAGCAGCAAACCGGACAGACCGATCACCCTCATCTACGAGCAGTACTTC.

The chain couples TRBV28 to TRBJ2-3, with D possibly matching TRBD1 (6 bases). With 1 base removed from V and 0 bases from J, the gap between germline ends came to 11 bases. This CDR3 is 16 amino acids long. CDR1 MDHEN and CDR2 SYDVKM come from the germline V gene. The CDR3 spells CASSLFTGPSTDTQYF. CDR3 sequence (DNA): TGTGCCAGCAGTTTATTCACAGGGCCTAGCACAGATACGCAGTATTTT.